Each of the 29 T cell receptor beta chains below was sequenced from the same sample in a study of cytomegalovirus exposure and HLA in healthy donors (dated by TCRdb to 2016 to 2017). The library was produced with the immunoSEQ multiplex PCR assay. A mixture of 60 forward primers for TCR Vbeta segments and 13 reverse primers for TCR Jbeta segments was used in the multiplex PCR. In TCRdb, the immuneACCESS table is reduced to in-frame sequences with V and J assigned. These tables do not hold every clone; where another copy was compared, an unresolved V gene accounts for under half, and the others remain unexplained. For this sample the table gives roughly 120,000 clones, of which 75% to 85% were detected only once. The top ten constitute just under 2% of the sample. Sequencing was performed on PBMCs. The receptor set was obtained from a man aged 45-65 years in good health and CMV-seronegative.

The V gene is TRBV5-1, the J gene TRBJ2-3; D possibly corresponds to TRBD1 (5 bases). Germline CDR1 is SGHRS and CDR2 is YFSETQ. The CDR3 length is 14 residues. V was shortened by 4 bases and J by 2 bases, with 11 bases between the two germline ends. This chain's CDR3 is CASSKDTFTDTQYF. The CDR3, as DNA: TGCGCCAGCAGCAAGGACACCTTCACAGATACGCAGTATTTT.

This clone was found a few times. The chain couples TRBV11-2 to TRBJ1-1; D not resolved. The V gene's germline CDR1 is SGHAT and CDR2 FQNNGV. The V gene lost 1 base and the J gene lost 2 bases, with 23 bases spanning the gap. This CDR3 spans 19 amino acids. This chain's CDR3 is CASSLGEGLAPRHNTEAFF. The CDR3 nucleotides are TGTGCCAGCAGCTTAGGAGAGGGTTTGGCACCGAGACACAACACTGAAGCTTTCTTT.

Details on this clone: At one end, the junction sequence differs from germline, possibly due to a read error. The genes are TRBV7-9 and TRBJ1-1; 8 nucleotides line up with TRBD1. Germline V gives CDR1 SEHNR, CDR2 FQNEAQ (reference sequence). The CDR3 runs 14 residues. CDR3 loop: CSSSMTGVDTEAFF. The CDR3 DNA reads TGTTCCAGCAGCATGACAGGGGTGGACACTGAAGCTTTCTTT.

This rearrangement joins TRBV13 to TRBJ2-6, with 8 bases aligning to TRBD2. This CDR3 has 15 amino acids. Germline V gives CDR1 PRHDT, CDR2 FYEKMQ (reference sequence). Trimming at V came to 5 bases and at J to 0 bases, leaving 0 bases not matched to a gene. As DNA, the CDR3 is TGTGCCAGCAGCGCGGGGGGCTCTGGGGCCAACGTCCTGACTTTC. Residues: CASSAGGSGANVLTF.

This clone has just one count. This chain connects TRBV29-1 to TRBJ1-4, with 9 bases that match TRBD1. Trimming removed 7 bases from V and 4 bases from J; junction bases left unmatched: 7. The CDR3 loop spans 14 amino acids. Germline CDR1 SQVTM, CDR2 ANQGSEA. The chain's CDR3 is CSARTGAFNEKLFF. CDR3 DNA sequence: TGCAGCGCGAGGACAGGGGCCTTTAATGAAAAACTGTTTTTT.

This chain links TRBV19 with TRBJ2-1, with 12 bases aligning to TRBD2. This CDR3 region has 15 residues. Germline V gene sequence: CDR1 LNHDA, CDR2 SQIVND (reference sequence). V lost 6 bases to trimming and J lost 6 bases; unmatched junction nucleotides: 6. The CDR3 sequence is CASRPLAGGLNEQFF. CDR3 coding DNA: TGTGCCAGTAGACCTCTAGCGGGGGGGCTCAATGAGCAGTTCTTC.

The gene calls are TRBV5-1 and TRBJ2-1, with 8 positions matching TRBD2. J was trimmed by 7 bases and V by 2 bases; bases with no gene match: 5. This CDR3 contains 14 residues. Germline V gene lookup returns CDR1 SGHRS and CDR2 YFSETQ. The CDR3 spells CASSFGGEGNEQFF. The CDR3 DNA sequence: TGCGCCAGCAGCTTCGGGGGGGAAGGGAATGAGCAGTTCTTC.

V is TRBV4-2 and J is TRBJ2-7; the match to TRBD1 covers 11 bases. Germline-derived CDR1 and CDR2 are LGHNA and YNFKEQ. CDR3 size: 15 residues. Unmatched junction bases numbered 3, after V lost 4 bases and J lost 1 base. CDR3 nucleotides: TGTGCCAGCAGCCGTGGACAGGGGGCTTCCTACGAGCAGTACTTC. Residues: CASSRGQGASYEQYF.

This clone was observed a few times. This chain joins TRBV2 and TRBJ2-3, with 11 nucleotides matching TRBD2. The J segment lost 3 bases and the V segment lost 8 bases, leaving 4 bases of the junction unmatched. Looked up from germline, CDR1 is SNHLY and CDR2 is FYNNEI. CDR3 size: 14 residues. The CDR3 region has the DNA TGTGCCAGCTCACTAGCGGGGGAAACAGATACGCAGTATTTT. Its translation is CASSLAGETDTQYF.

This clone was picked up one time. This chain uses TRBV2 with TRBJ2-3; D is undetermined. CDR3 length: 15 amino acids. V was cut by 4 bases and J by 0 bases, with 11 bases left in between. Germline CDR1 reads SNHLY; CDR2 reads FYNNEI. The CDR3 loop reads CASSVDSTSTDTQYF. Here the CDR3 DNA reads TGTGCCAGCAGTGTTGATTCTACTAGCACAGATACGCAGTATTTT.

J is TRBJ2-2 and V is TRBV4-1; 11 bases line up with TRBD1. V trimming: 4 bases; J trimming: 6 bases; junction bases outside the gene matches: 1. This CDR3 comprises 14 residues. Per the germline V gene, CDR1 is MGHRA and CDR2 is YSYEKL. The CDR3 bases are TGCGCCAGCAGCCCGGACAGGGGGCCCGGGGAGCTGTTTTTT. It is translated as CASSPDRGPGELFF.

The J gene is TRBJ1-4, the V gene TRBV23-1; 9 nucleotides match TRBD1. TRBV23-1 is known as an ORF, though its function is uncertain. V shed 0 bases, J shed 8 bases, and the junction held 7 bases outside the gene matches. The CDR3 is made up of 16 amino acids. The CDR3 reads CASSQSEGQGNEKLFF. CDR3 in DNA: TGCGCCAGCAGTCAATCGGAAGGACAGGGGAACGAAAAACTGTTTTTT.

The chain couples TRBV6-5 to TRBJ1-1, with 11 bases that match TRBD1. V shed 5 bases and J 4 bases; nucleotides not matched to a gene: 3. The CDR3 is 14 residues long. The V gene's germline CDR1 is MNHEY and CDR2 SVGAGI. DNA for the CDR3: TGTGCCAGCAGTAGGGACAGGGGGAGCACTGAAGCTTTCTTT. As protein: CASSRDRGSTEAFF.

The chain employs TRBV10-3 and TRBJ1-2; possible D gene TRBD1, 5 bases. This CDR3 region has 14 residues. Germline V lookup: CDR1 ENHRY, CDR2 SYGVKD. The ends were cut back, 10 bases at V and 3 bases at J, with 18 bases in the middle. CDR3 nucleotide sequence: TGTGCCACTCCCCGCGGGGAGGGACACTATGGCTACACCTTC. Amino acids: CATPRGEGHYGYTF.

The chain couples TRBV5-1 to TRBJ2-2; possible D gene TRBD2, 6 bases. Trimming removed 6 bases from V and 3 bases from J, with 12 bases in between. Germline CDR1 and CDR2: SGHRS and YFSETQ. The CDR3 is 14 amino acids. CDR3 sequence: CASKGTSDTGELFF. CDR3 nucleotide sequence: TGCGCCAGCAAGGGGACTTCTGACACCGGGGAGCTGTTTTTT.

CDR3 in amino acids: CASSLDLNTEAFF. CDR3 bases: TGTGCCAGCAGCTTAGACTTGAACACTGAAGCTTTCTTT. This chain connects TRBV7-7 to TRBJ1-1; D remains ambiguous. Trimming removed 1 base from V and 0 bases from J, with 3 bases in between. Germline loops: CDR1 SSHAT, CDR2 FNYEAQ (reference sequence). This CDR3 is 13 amino acids long.

The gene calls are TRBV1 and TRBJ2-7; the table gives TRBD2 as D, unverified against the DNA. TRBV1 is noted as a pseudogene. The CDR3 sequence is 16 residues long. The CDR3 DNA sequence: TGCACCAGCAGCCTCCGACTAGCGGGTGCCACCTACGAGCAGTACTTC. Translating gives CTSSLRLAGATYEQYF.

The chain joins TRBV25-1 to TRBJ2-5, with TRBD1 matching over 7 bases. The CDR3 has 14 amino acids. J gave up 2 bases and V 5 bases, and 5 bases lay outside the gene matches. Germline CDR1 reads MGHDK; CDR2 reads SYGVNS. The CDR3 is CASSKRGQQETQYF. The CDR3 nucleotides are TGTGCCAGCAGTAAACGGGGACAGCAAGAGACCCAGTACTTC.

Concerning this clone itself: A read error may produce the germline difference seen at one junction end. This chain connects TRBV2 to TRBJ1-2; 9 nucleotides match TRBD1. Germline CDR1 SNHLY, CDR2 FYNNEI. The CDR3 contains 13 residues. CDR3 loop: CASAPDRGSGCTF. As DNA, the CDR3 is TGTGCCAGCGCCCCCGACAGGGGGAGCGGCTGCACCTTC.

A word on this clone: Other DNA sequences in this sample translate to the same CDR3. The gene calls are TRBV2 and TRBJ2-1; possibly TRBD1 for D (5 bases). The germline V and J ends were trimmed by 6 bases and 7 bases, with 13 bases remaining between them. The germline V gene has CDR1 SNHLY and CDR2 FYNNEI. This CDR3 has 13 residues. CDR3: CASRQDMGNEQFF. The CDR3, as DNA: TGTGCCAGCAGACAGGATATGGGTAATGAGCAGTTCTTC.

The chain couples TRBV6-1 to TRBJ1-1; D uncertain. The germline V gene encodes CDR1 MNHNS and CDR2 SASEGT. The V gene lost 11 bases and the J gene lost 1 base, with 11 bases spanning the gap. The CDR3 length is 12 residues. The CDR3 DNA sequence: TGTGCCGGAGCGAACCCGAACACTGAAGCTTTCTTT. Protein product: CAGANPNTEAFF.

V usage is TRBV30 and J usage is TRBJ2-7, with D tentatively TRBD2 (6 bases). The germline V and J ends were trimmed by 4 bases and 5 bases, with 21 bases remaining between them. The CDR3 sequence is 15 residues long. Germline CDR1 is GTSNPN and CDR2 is SVGIG (reference sequence). For the CDR3, the DNA is TGTGCCTGGAACCCCTTGGGGGGACTTGGGGACGAGCAGTACTTC. Protein: CAWNPLGGLGDEQYF. Full variable domain (remainder filled in from reference TRBV30 and TRBJ2-7): SQTIHQWPATLVQPVGSPLSLECTVEGTSNPNLYWYRQAAGRGLQLLFYSVGIGQISSEVPQNLSASRPQDRQFILSSKKLLLSDSGFYLCAWNPLGGLGDEQYFGPGTRLTVT.

V usage is TRBV5-4 and J usage is TRBJ1-2, with 8 bases aligning to TRBD1. The CDR3 has 16 amino acids. With 2 bases clipped from V and 3 bases from J, the junction kept 9 bases outside the gene matches. Germline V CDR1 and CDR2: SGHNT, YYREEE (reference sequence). The CDR3 loop reads CASSFPGGQDDYGYTF. CDR3 nucleotides: TGTGCCAGCAGCTTTCCGGGGGGACAGGATGACTATGGCTACACCTTC. The full variable domain, with the rest looked up from reference TRBV5-4 and TRBJ1-2, is ETGVTQSPTHLIKTRGQQVTLRCSSQSGHNTVSWYQQALGQGPQFIFQYYREEENGRGNFPPRFSGLQFPNYSSELNVNALELDDSALYLCASSFPGGQDDYGYTFGSGTRLTVV.

V usage is TRBV5-6 and J usage is TRBJ1-6, with D possibly TRBD1 on 5 matching bases. This CDR3 has 15 amino acids. Germline V gene sequence: CDR1 SGHDT, CDR2 YYEEEE. Trimming took 0 bases from V and 7 from J, leaving 11 bases between them. CDR3 in DNA: TGTGCCAGCAGCTTGGGGGTCTCAGGGAATTCACCCCTCCACTTT. Protein sequence: CASSLGVSGNSPLHF.

The chain recombines TRBV11-2 with TRBJ1-4; D remains ambiguous. V lost 2 bases and J 0 bases, leaving 13 bases between the germline ends. The CDR3 sequence is 17 residues long. The germline gives CDR1 SGHAT, CDR2 FQNNGV. CDR3 residues: CASSLSWSLTTNEKLFF. Here the CDR3 DNA reads TGTGCCAGCAGCTTATCCTGGTCCCTAACAACTAATGAAAAACTGTTTTTT.

The chain is built from TRBV28 and TRBJ1-5, with D maybe TRBD1 (6 bases). V was clipped by 5 bases and J by 5 bases, with 10 bases between them. CDR1 is MDHEN and CDR2 is SYDVKM in the germline V gene. The CDR3 totals 13 residues. The CDR3 DNA follows: TGTGCCAGCAGTACAGGGAGATATCAGCCCCAGCATTTT. It specifies CASSTGRYQPQHF.

The chain links TRBV4-2 to TRBJ2-7; TRBD1 might be the D (5 bases). V was shortened by 4 bases and J by 4 bases, with 17 bases between the two germline ends. CDR1 is LGHNA and CDR2 is YNFKEQ in the germline V gene. This CDR3 has 15 residues. Here the CDR3 reads CASSRDTRGGYEQYF. CDR3 in DNA: TGTGCCAGCAGCCGAGACACAAGGGGTGGGTACGAGCAGTACTTC.

In DNA form, the CDR3 reads TGTGCCAGCAGCGTTACCGGGACAAAGGCTCAGCGCACTGAAGCTTTCTTT. The encoded protein is CASSVTGTKAQRTEAFF. V and J are TRBV9 and TRBJ1-1, with D possibly matching TRBD1 (6 bases). In germline, CDR1 is SGDLS, CDR2 YYNGEE. Trimming left V 2 bases short and J 4 bases short, with 21 bases between. CDR3 length equals 17 residues.

This chain joins TRBV4-2 and TRBJ2-1, with TRBD1 identical over 7 bases. The CDR3 loop spans 16 amino acids. The germline gives CDR1 LGHNA, CDR2 YNFKEQ. The V segment lost 1 base and the J segment 2 bases; nucleotides outside the gene matches: 5. DNA of the CDR3: TGTGCCAGCAGCCAAGCCGCAGGGGGAGCCTACAATGAGCAGTTCTTC. Translated, it gives CASSQAAGGAYNEQFF.